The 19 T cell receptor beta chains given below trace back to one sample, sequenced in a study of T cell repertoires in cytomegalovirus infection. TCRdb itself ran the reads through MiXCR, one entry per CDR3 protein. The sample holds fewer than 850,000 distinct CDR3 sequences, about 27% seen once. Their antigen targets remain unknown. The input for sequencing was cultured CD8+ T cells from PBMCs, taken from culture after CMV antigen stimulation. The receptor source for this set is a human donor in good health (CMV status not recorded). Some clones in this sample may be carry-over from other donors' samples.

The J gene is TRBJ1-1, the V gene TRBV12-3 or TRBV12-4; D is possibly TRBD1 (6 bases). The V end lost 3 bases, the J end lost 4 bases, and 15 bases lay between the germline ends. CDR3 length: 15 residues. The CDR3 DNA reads TGTGCCAGCAGTTTCCTGGGGGGCGGCGGCACTGAAGCTTTCTTT. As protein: CASSFLGGGGTEAFF.

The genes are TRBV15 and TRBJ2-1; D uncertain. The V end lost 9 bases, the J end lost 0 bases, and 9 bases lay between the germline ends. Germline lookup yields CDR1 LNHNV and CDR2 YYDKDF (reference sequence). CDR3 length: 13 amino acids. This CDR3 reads CATGESSYNEQFF. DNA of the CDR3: TGTGCCACGGGCGAAAGCTCCTACAATGAGCAGTTCTTC. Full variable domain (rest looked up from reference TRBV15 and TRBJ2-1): DAMVIQNPRYQVTQFGKPVTLSCSQTLNHNVMYWYQQKSSQAPKLLFHYYDKDFNNEADTPDNFQSRRPNTSFCFLDIRSPGLGDTAMYLCATGESSYNEQFFGPGTRLTVL.

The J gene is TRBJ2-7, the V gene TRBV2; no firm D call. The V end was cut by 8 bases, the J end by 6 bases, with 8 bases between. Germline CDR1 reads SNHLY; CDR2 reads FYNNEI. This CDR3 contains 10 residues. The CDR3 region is CASRGFEQYF. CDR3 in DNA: TGTGCCAGCCGTGGGTTCGAGCAGTACTTC.

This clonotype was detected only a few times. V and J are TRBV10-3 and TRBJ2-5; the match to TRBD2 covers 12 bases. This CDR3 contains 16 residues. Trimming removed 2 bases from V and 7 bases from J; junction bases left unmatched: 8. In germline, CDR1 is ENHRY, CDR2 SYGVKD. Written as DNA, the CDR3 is TGTGCCATCAGTGAGACCCTAGCGGGGGGGCGTAGGACCCAGTACTTC. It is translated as CAISETLAGGRRTQYF.

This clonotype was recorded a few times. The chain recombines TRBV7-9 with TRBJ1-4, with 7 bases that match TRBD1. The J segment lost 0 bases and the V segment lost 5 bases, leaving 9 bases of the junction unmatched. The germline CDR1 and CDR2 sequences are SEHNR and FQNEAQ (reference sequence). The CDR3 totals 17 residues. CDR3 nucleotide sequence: TGTGCCAGCAGCCCCCCGTTGGGACAGCCAACTAATGAAAAACTGTTTTTT. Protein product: CASSPPLGQPTNEKLFF.

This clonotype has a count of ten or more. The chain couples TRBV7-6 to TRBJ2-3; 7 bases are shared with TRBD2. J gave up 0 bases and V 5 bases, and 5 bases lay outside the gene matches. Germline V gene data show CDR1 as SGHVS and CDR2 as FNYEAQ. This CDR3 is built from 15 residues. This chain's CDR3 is CASSRLATSTDTQYF. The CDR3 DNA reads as TGTGCCAGCAGCCGACTAGCAACTAGCACAGATACGCAGTATTTT.

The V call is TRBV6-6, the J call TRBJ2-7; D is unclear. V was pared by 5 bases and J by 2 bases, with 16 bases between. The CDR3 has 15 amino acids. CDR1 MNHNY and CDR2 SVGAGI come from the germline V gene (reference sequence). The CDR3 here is CASSLSLTSPYEQYF. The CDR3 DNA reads TGTGCCAGCAGTCTCAGCTTAACCTCCCCCTACGAGCAGTACTTC.

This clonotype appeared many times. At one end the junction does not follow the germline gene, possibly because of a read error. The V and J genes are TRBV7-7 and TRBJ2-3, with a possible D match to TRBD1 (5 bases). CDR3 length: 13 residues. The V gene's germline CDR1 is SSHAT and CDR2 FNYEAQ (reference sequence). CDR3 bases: TGTGCTAGCAGCTTATCAGGGAAAGATACGCAGTATTTT. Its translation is CASSLSGKDTQYF.

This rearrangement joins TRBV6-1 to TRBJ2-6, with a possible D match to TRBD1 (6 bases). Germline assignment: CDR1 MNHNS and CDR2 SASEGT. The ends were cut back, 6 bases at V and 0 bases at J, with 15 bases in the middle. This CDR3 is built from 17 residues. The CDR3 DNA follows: TGTGCCAGCAGGCTCTGGGGGCCCAGCTCTGGGGCCAACGTCCTGACTTTC. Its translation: CASRLWGPSSGANVLTF.

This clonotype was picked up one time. The CDR3 is CASALGSTNGYTF. The CDR3 DNA follows: TGTGCCAGCGCCCTTGGGAGCACAAATGGCTACACCTTC. The gene calls are TRBV6-4 and TRBJ1-2; D is unresolved. The ends were cut back, 8 bases at V and 6 bases at J, with 16 bases in the middle. This CDR3 has 13 residues. Germline V gene lookup returns CDR1 MRHNA and CDR2 SNTAGT.

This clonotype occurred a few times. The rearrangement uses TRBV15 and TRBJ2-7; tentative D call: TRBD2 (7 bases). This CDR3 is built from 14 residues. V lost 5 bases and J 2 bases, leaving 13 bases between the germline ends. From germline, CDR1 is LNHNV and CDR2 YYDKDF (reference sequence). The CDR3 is CATSDEGGAYEQYV. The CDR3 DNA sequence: TGTGCCACCAGCGATGAGGGGGGGGCCTACGAGCAGTACGTC.

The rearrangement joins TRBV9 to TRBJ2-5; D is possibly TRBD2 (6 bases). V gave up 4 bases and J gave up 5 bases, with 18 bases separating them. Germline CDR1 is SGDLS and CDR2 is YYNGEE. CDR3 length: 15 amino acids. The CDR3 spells CASSPGDANRETQYF. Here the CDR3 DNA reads TGTGCCAGCAGCCCGGGGGACGCCAATCGGGAGACCCAGTACTTC. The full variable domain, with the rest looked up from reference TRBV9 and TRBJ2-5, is DSGVTQTPKHLITATGQRVTLRCSPRSGDLSVYWYQQSLDQGLQFLIQYYNGEERAKGNILERFSAQQFPDLHSELNLSSLELGDSALYFCASSPGDANRETQYFGPGTRLLVL.

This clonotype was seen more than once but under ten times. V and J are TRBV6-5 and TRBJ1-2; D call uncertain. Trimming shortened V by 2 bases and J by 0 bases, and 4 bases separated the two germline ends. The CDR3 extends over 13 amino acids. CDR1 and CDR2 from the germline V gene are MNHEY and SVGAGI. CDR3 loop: CASSYGANYGYTF. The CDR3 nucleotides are TGTGCCAGCAGTTACGGAGCTAACTATGGCTACACCTTC.

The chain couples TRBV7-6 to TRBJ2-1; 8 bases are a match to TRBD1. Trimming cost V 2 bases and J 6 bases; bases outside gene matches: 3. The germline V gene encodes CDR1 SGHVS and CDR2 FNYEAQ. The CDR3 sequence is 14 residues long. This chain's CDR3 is CASSLQGAPNEQFF. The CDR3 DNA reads TGTGCCAGCAGCTTACAGGGGGCCCCCAATGAGCAGTTCTTC.

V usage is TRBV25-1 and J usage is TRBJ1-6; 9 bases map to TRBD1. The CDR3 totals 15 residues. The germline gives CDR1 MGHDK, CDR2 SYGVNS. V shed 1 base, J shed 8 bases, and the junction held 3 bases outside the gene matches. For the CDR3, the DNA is TGTGCCAGCAGTGAATGGACAGGGGAGGATTCACCCCTCCACTTT. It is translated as CASSEWTGEDSPLHF.

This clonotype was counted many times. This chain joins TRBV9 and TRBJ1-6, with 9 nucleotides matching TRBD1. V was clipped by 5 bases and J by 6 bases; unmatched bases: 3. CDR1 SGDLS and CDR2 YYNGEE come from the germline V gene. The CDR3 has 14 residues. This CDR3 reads CASRGQGSNSPLHF. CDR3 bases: TGTGCCAGCAGGGGACAGGGCTCTAATTCACCCCTCCACTTT.

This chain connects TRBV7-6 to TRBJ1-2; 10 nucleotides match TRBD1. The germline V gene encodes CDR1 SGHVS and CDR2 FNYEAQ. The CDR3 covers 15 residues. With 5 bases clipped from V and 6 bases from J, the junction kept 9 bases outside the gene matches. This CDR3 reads CASSAGTGARDGYTF. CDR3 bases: TGTGCCAGCAGCGCCGGGACAGGGGCCCGAGATGGCTACACCTTC.

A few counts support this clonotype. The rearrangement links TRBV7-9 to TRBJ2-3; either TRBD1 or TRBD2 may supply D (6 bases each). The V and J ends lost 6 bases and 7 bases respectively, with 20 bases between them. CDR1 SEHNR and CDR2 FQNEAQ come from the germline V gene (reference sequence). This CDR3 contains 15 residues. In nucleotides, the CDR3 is TGTGCCAGCAGAGGGGGACTTTCATCCGAGAATACGCAGTATTTT. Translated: CASRGGLSSENTQYF.

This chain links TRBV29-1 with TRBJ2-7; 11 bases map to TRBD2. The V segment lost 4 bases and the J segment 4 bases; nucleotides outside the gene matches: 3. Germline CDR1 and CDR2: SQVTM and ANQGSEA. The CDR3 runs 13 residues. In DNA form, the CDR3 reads TGCAGCGTTGTACTAGCGGGGGAATACGAGCAGTACTTC. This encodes CSVVLAGEYEQYF.